One sample yielded the 17 T cell receptor beta chains listed below, sequenced in a study of T cell responses to AZD1222 COVID-19 vaccine. Assay: immunoSEQ multiplex PCR; the TCRdb copy retains only in-frame clones and omits some. The repertoire has 130,000 to 150,000 clones, roughly 89% of them found once; the top ten carry less than 5.5%. The specimen was peripheral blood, collected on day 0 of AZD1222 vaccination. The receptor set was obtained from an adult in good health.

The genes are TRBV7-9 and TRBJ2-1, with TRBD2 matching over 9 bases. Trimming at V came to 5 bases and at J to 4 bases, leaving 6 bases not matched to a gene. Germline V gives CDR1 SEHNR, CDR2 FQNEAQ (reference sequence). This CDR3 region has 15 residues. The chain's CDR3 is CASSRGTSSYNEQFF. Written as DNA, the CDR3 is TGTGCCAGCAGCCGAGGGACTAGCAGTTACAATGAGCAGTTCTTC. The whole variable domain, remainder taken from reference TRBV7-9 and TRBJ2-1, is DTGVSQNPRHKITKRGQNVTFRCDPISEHNRLYWYRQTLGQGPEFLTYFQNEAQLEKSRLLSDRFSAERPKGSFSTLEIQRTEQGDSAMYLCASSRGTSSYNEQFFGPGTRLTVL.

This chain joins TRBV18 and TRBJ2-5; TRBD1 might be the D (6 bases). V was pared by 5 bases and J by 5 bases, with 21 bases between. The length of the CDR3 is 16 residues. Germline V gene lookup returns CDR1 KGHSH and CDR2 LQKENI. The CDR3 is CASSTDRRQEWETQYF. The CDR3 nucleotides read TGTGCCAGCTCAACGGACAGACGCCAGGAGTGGGAGACCCAGTACTTC.

This clone appeared a single time. The chain links TRBV28 to TRBJ1-5, with D unresolved. Trimming took off 3 bases at V and 7 bases at J, with 13 bases between the two ends. Germline CDR1 reads MDHEN; CDR2 reads SYDVKM. The CDR3 consists of 14 residues. CDR3 bases: TGTGCCAGCAGTTTGGAAGCAGGTGGACAGCCCCAGCATTTT. It codes for CASSLEAGGQPQHF.

This clone has a handful of counts. V and J are TRBV4-2 and TRBJ2-1; 12 bases map to TRBD2. V dropped 0 bases and J dropped 2; count of bases not matched to a gene: 11. Germline V gene lookup returns CDR1 LGHNA and CDR2 YNFKEQ. The CDR3 is 20 residues long. CDR3 nucleotide sequence: TGTGCCAGCAGCCAAGAAACGCGACTAGCGGGAGAGGGCGCCTACAATGAGCAGTTCTTC. Amino acid sequence: CASSQETRLAGEGAYNEQFF.

J is TRBJ2-1 and V is TRBV4-3; TRBD2 aligns across 15 bases. This CDR3 spans 17 amino acids. In germline, CDR1 is LGHNA, CDR2 YSLEER. Germline trimming cut 4 bases from V and 7 bases from J; bases unmatched to any gene: 8. The CDR3: CASSRRTSGRAGNEQFF. CDR3 nucleotide sequence: TGCGCCAGCAGCCGACGGACTAGCGGGAGGGCGGGGAATGAGCAGTTCTTC.

This chain links TRBV6-5 with TRBJ1-1; possible D gene TRBD1, 6 bases. The CDR3 sequence is 13 residues long. With 5 bases removed from V and 5 bases from J, the gap between germline ends came to 12 bases. The V gene's germline CDR1 is MNHEY and CDR2 SVGAGI. For the CDR3, the DNA is TGTGCCAGCAGTCAGGGGAGAGGAACTGAAGCTTTCTTT. Translating gives CASSQGRGTEAFF.

This sequence joins TRBV7-8 and TRBJ1-5; unclear D gene. V lost 2 bases and J 2 bases, leaving 10 bases between the germline ends. In germline, CDR1 is SGHVS, CDR2 FQNEAQ. CDR3 length equals 15 residues. The CDR3 bases are TGTGCCAGCAGCTTAAGAGGTTCGGGCAATCAGCCCCAGCATTTT. Encoded protein: CASSLRGSGNQPQHF.

The J gene is TRBJ1-5, the V gene TRBV6-5; D may be TRBD1 (5 bases). CDR3 length equals 14 residues. Germline V CDR1 and CDR2: MNHEY, SVGAGI. V was cut by 6 bases and J by 6 bases, with 15 bases left in between. The CDR3 nucleotides read TGTGCCAGCAGCGATCAGGGTTCGGGTCAGCCCCAGCATTTT. Translation gives CASSDQGSGQPQHF.

The rearrangement joins TRBV19 to TRBJ1-5, with TRBD1 matching 9 bases. Trimming took 5 bases from V and 4 from J; bases not matched to a gene: 0. In germline, CDR1 is LNHDA, CDR2 SQIVND (reference sequence). The CDR3 spans 13 residues. CDR3 nucleotide sequence: TGTGCCAGTAGTGGGACAGGGAATCAGCCCCAGCATTTT. It translates to CASSGTGNQPQHF. Complete variable domain (other parts from reference TRBV19 and TRBJ1-5): DGGITQSPKYLFRKEGQNVTLSCEQNLNHDAMYWYRQDPGQGLRLIYYSQIVNDFQKGDIAEGYSVSREKKESFPLTVTSAQKNPTAFYLCASSGTGNQPQHFGDGTRLSIL.

This sequence joins TRBV19 and TRBJ2-7, with a weak D call TRBD2 (5 bases). Deletions cut 5 bases from V and 2 bases from J, with 10 bases between. Germline values: CDR1 LNHDA, CDR2 SQIVND (reference sequence). This CDR3 spans 13 amino acids. The chain's CDR3 is CASSLPGTYEQYF. The CDR3 DNA reads TGTGCCAGTAGTTTACCGGGAACCTACGAGCAGTACTTC.

This rearrangement joins TRBV4-3 to TRBJ2-7; 7 nucleotides align to TRBD2. The CDR3 totals 14 residues. Looked up from germline, CDR1 is LGHNA and CDR2 is YSLEER. With V trimmed by 1 base and J by 0 bases, 0 bases remained unmatched. This CDR3 is CASSQASGSYEQYF. Written as DNA, the CDR3 is TGCGCCAGCAGCCAAGCTAGCGGCTCCTACGAGCAGTACTTC.

The chain is built from TRBV7-3 and TRBJ2-1, with D unclear. Germline CDR1 reads SGHTA; CDR2 reads FQGTGA. This CDR3 is built from 13 residues. With 6 bases removed from V and 6 bases from J, the gap between germline ends came to 12 bases. Here the CDR3 DNA reads TGTGCCAGCAGTTTAGAAGGGCGCAATGAGCAGTTCTTC. Amino acids: CASSLEGRNEQFF.

The chain uses TRBV7-2 and TRBJ2-1, with 7 bases identical to TRBD2. CDR1 and CDR2 (germline): SGHTA, FQGNSA. After removal of 6 bases from V and 6 bases from J, the junction contained 11 bases not matched to a gene. This CDR3 has 15 residues. The CDR3 nucleotides are TGTGCCAGCAGATTGGGGGGGTCCCTCGGCAATGAGCAGTTCTTC. This sequence encodes CASRLGGSLGNEQFF.

The J gene is TRBJ2-1, the V gene TRBV7-9; no clear D. Germline V lookup: CDR1 SEHNR, CDR2 FQNEAQ (reference sequence). The CDR3 runs to 12 residues. The germline V and J ends were trimmed by 4 bases and 8 bases, with 9 bases remaining between them. CDR3 sequence (DNA): TGTGCCAGCAGCTACGACCTGGATGAGCAGTTCTTC. Translation gives CASSYDLDEQFF.

The chain joins TRBV4-2 to TRBJ1-1; no clear D. The length of the CDR3 is 13 residues. V was trimmed by 3 bases and J by 2 bases, leaving 7 bases between them. Germline CDR1 is LGHNA and CDR2 is YNFKEQ. CDR3 in DNA: TGTGCCAGCAGCCACCTCGAAAACACTGAAGCTTTCTTT. This translates into CASSHLENTEAFF.

CDR3 sequence reads: CASSFVSGSSYNEQFF. The CDR3 DNA reads as TGTGCCAGCAGCTTCGTTTCCGGTAGCTCCTACAATGAGCAGTTCTTC. J is TRBJ2-1 and V is TRBV7-2, with D unclear. The CDR3 spans 16 residues. CDR1 and CDR2 from the germline V gene are SGHTA and FQGNSA. V was clipped by 3 bases and J by 0 bases, with 12 bases between them.

The chain has TRBV7-9 and TRBJ1-1; D not certain. The CDR3 is 14 residues long. Germline V gene data show CDR1 as SEHNR and CDR2 as FQNEAQ (reference sequence). Trimming shortened V by 4 bases and J by 3 bases, and 12 bases separated the two germline ends. CDR3 region: CASSSLDIYTEAFF. The DNA for the CDR3 is TGTGCCAGCAGCTCTTTAGACATTTACACTGAAGCTTTCTTT.